The T cell receptor (beta chain) under discussion was sequenced for a study of blood T cell repertoires in COVID-19. Looking at the study overall: COVID-19 samples collected from the United States, Italy and Spain covered acute and convalescent phases. T cells, B-cell-depleted T cells, or PBMCs supplied cDNA or gDNA.

In the authors' workflow: Reference gene primer amplification yielded estimated nucleated cell counts. Profiled with immunoSEQ multiplex PCR; TCRdb holds only in-frame clones, not every one. The D gene and trimming were derived from the DNA, and the V and J assignments and clone size from that table. The sample carries 100,000 or so clones, 78% recorded once. Germline values: CDR1 MNHNY, CDR2 SVGAGI (reference sequence). V gave up 4 bases and J gave up 5 bases; unmatched junction bases: 9. CDR3 length equals 15 residues. The J gene is TRBJ1-2, the V gene TRBV6-6; 8 bases are a match to TRBD1. The receptor was isolated from a man in his sixties with active or convalescent COVID-19. Sequenced sample: peripheral blood. Here the CDR3 DNA reads TGTGCCAGCAGTTCCCGGACAGGGCCCGCGTATGGCTACACCTTC. As protein: CASSSRTGPAYGYTF.